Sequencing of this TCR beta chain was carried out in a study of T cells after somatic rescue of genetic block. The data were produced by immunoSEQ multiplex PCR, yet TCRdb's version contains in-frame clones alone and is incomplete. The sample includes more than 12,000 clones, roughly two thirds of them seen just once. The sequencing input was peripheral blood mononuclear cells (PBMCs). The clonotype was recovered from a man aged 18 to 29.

The CDR3 loop reads CASSKPPVHGGLAEYEQYF. For the CDR3, the DNA is TGTGCCAGCAGCAAACCCCCGGTTCACGGGGGACTAGCGGAATACGAGCAGTACTTC. This rearrangement joins TRBV21-1 to TRBJ2-7; TRBD2, as called in the table, went unchecked against the DNA. TRBV21-1 counts as a pseudogene. The CDR3 runs 19 residues.